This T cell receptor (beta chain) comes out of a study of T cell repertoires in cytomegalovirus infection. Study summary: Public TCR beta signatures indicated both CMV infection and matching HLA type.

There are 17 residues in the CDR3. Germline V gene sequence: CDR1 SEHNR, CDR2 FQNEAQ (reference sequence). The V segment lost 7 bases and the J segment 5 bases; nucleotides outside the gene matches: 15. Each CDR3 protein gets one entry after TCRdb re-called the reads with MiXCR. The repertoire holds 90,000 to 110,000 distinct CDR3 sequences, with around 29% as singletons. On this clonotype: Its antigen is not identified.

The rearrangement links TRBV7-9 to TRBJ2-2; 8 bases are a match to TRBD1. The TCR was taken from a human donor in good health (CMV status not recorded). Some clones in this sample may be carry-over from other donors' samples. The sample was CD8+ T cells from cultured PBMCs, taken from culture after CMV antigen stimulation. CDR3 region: CASNWTGRIGKTGELFF. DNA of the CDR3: TGTGCCAGCAACTGGACAGGGAGGATTGGTAAAACCGGGGAGCTGTTTTTT.